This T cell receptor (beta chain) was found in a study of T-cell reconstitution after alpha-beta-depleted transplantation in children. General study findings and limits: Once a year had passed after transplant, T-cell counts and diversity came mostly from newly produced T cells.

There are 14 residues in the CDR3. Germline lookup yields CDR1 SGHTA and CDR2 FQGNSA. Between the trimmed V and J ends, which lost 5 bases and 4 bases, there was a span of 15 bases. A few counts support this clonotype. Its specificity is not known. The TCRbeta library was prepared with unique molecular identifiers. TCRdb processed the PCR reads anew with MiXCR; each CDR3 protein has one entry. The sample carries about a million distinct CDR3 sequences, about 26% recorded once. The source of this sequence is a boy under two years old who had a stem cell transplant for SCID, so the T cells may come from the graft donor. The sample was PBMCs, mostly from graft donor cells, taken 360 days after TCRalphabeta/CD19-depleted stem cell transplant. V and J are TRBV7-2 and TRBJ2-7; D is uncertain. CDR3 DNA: TGTGCCAGCAGCAAGATGGAACACCCTTACGAGCAGTACTTC. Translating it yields CASSKMEHPYEQYF.